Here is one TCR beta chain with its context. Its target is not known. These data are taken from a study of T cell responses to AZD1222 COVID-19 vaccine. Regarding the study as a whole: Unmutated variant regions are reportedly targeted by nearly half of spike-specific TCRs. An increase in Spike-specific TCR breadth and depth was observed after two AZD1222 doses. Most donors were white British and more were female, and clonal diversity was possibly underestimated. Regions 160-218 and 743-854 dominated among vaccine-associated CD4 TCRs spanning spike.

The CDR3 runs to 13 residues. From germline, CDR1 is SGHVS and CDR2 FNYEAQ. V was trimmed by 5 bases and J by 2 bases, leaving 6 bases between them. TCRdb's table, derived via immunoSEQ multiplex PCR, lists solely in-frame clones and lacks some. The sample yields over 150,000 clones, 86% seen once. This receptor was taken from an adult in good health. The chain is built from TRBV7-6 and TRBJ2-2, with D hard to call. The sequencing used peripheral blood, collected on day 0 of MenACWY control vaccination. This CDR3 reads CASSPFNTGELFF. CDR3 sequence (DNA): TGTGCCAGCAGCCCGTTTAACACCGGGGAGCTGTTTTTT.